The 18 T cell receptor beta chains presented below share a single source sample, sequenced in a study of blood T cells in healthy people across ages. Primers used in a second PCR of about 7 to 12 cycles were a sample-barcoded 5' primer and a J-beta primer mix. TCRdb fed the 5' RACE reads into MiXCR, producing one record per CDR3 protein. In the table there are about 2 million distinct CDR3 sequences, around 50% of which are singletons. Sample: blood. Receptors originate from a woman aged 40-49 years in good health.

This clonotype came up once. V is TRBV18 and J is TRBJ1-2; weak D call: TRBD1 (6 bases). This CDR3 has 16 amino acids. Germline V CDR1 and CDR2: KGHSH, LQKENI. V was cut by 3 bases and J by 1 base, with 15 bases left in between. The CDR3 loop reads CASSPSTGSGNYGYTF. The CDR3 DNA reads TGTGCCAGCTCACCCAGCACAGGGAGTGGTAACTATGGCTACACCTTC.

This sequence joins TRBV15 and TRBJ2-6; a possible D gene is TRBD2 (6 bases). V was cut by 0 bases and J by 0 bases, with 9 bases left in between. Germline V gene lookup returns CDR1 LNHNV and CDR2 YYDKDF (reference sequence). The CDR3 consists of 17 residues. CDR3 nucleotides: TGTGCCACCAGCAGAGATTCGGGGGACTCTGGGGCCAACGTCCTGACTTTC. As protein: CATSRDSGDSGANVLTF.

This clonotype was observed a few times. As DNA, the CDR3 is TGTGCCAGCAAGGCGGGGAATAGCAATCAGCCCCAGCATTTT. This gives the protein CASKAGNSNQPQHF. This sequence joins TRBV6-6 and TRBJ1-5; D gene uncertain. Deletions cut 7 bases from V and 0 bases from J, with 10 bases between. Germline V gene lookup returns CDR1 MNHNY and CDR2 SVGAGI (reference sequence). The CDR3 has 14 residues.

The chain links TRBV20-1 to TRBJ2-3; 16 bases agree with TRBD2. Unmatched junction bases numbered 10, after V lost 5 bases and J lost 5 bases. From germline, CDR1 is DFQATT and CDR2 SNEGSKA (reference sequence). The CDR3 covers 17 residues. DNA for the CDR3: TGCAGTGCTGATCCGGGACTAGCGGGGGGGCACGGAGATACGCAGTATTTT. Protein product: CSADPGLAGGHGDTQYF.

The J gene is TRBJ2-3, the V gene TRBV20-1; D gene uncertain. The CDR3 is made up of 14 amino acids. CDR1 is DFQATT, CDR2 SNEGSKA, per germline (reference sequence). V was shortened by 4 bases and J by 2 bases, with 13 bases between the two germline ends. The CDR3, as DNA: TGCAGTGCTATCAGAGACTGGCCCACAGATACGCAGTATTTT. This translates into CSAIRDWPTDTQYF.

The V gene is TRBV6-2 or TRBV6-3, the J gene TRBJ2-3; 11 nucleotides match TRBD2. The ends lost 5 bases at V and 2 bases at J; junction bases unmatched: 9. The CDR3 is 17 amino acids. Germline values: CDR1 MNHEY, CDR2 SVGEGT. The CDR3 nucleotides read TGTGCCAGCAGTAACCGGGGACTAGCGGCGCTCACAGATACGCAGTATTTT. It yields the protein CASSNRGLAALTDTQYF.

The chain links TRBV7-2 to TRBJ2-1; D gene uncertain. The J call may be in error: the DNA end matches TRBJ2-7 better. This CDR3 has 16 amino acids. The V gene's germline CDR1 is SGHTA and CDR2 FQGNSA. In nucleotides, the CDR3 is TGTGCCAGCAGCTTGGCAAGGGATATACCACGCTACGAGCAGTACTTC. Protein: CASSLARDIPRYEQYF.

With respect to this clonotype: A much larger clone lies one base from this, so it may be a read error. The genes are TRBV5-1 and TRBJ1-1; D may be TRBD1 (6 bases). The germline V gene encodes CDR1 SGHRS and CDR2 YFSETQ. Trimming removed 6 bases at V and 3 bases at J, with 18 bases between. The CDR3 loop spans 15 amino acids. The CDR3 protein is CASNQQTGLDTEAFF. The CDR3 DNA reads as TGCGCCAGCAACCAACAGACAGGATTGGACACTGAAGCTTTCTTT.

This clonotype was counted once. This chain links TRBV3-1 with TRBJ1-4; unclear D gene. Trimming stripped 4 bases from V and 4 bases from J, with 16 bases between. Looked up from germline, CDR1 is LGHDT and CDR2 is YNNKEL (reference sequence). This CDR3 is 16 amino acids long. CDR3 amino acids: CASSPPTADLNEKLFF. CDR3 nucleotide sequence: TGTGCCAGCAGCCCACCGACGGCGGACCTTAATGAAAAACTGTTTTTT.

This clonotype showed up just a few times. The rearrangement uses TRBV6-6 and TRBJ2-3; 9 nucleotides agree with TRBD2. CDR3 size: 16 residues. Trimming took 0 bases from V and 2 from J; bases not matched to a gene: 3. Per the germline V gene, CDR1 is MNHNY and CDR2 is SVGAGI (reference sequence). The DNA for the CDR3 is TGTGCCAGCAGTTACTCGGCGGGAGGGACCACAGATACGCAGTATTTT. As protein: CASSYSAGGTTDTQYF.

This chain uses TRBV7-9 with TRBJ2-6; maybe TRBD2 (5 bases). This CDR3 spans 14 amino acids. Germline CDR1 reads SEHNR; CDR2 reads FQNEAQ (reference sequence). V was shortened by 2 bases and J by 11 bases, with 13 bases between the two germline ends. The CDR3 region has the DNA TGTGCCAGCAGCTTACAGAGAGGGCTAGACGTCCTGACTTTC. This gives the protein CASSLQRGLDVLTF.

In this sample, this clonotype turned up a few times. CDR3 DNA: TGCAGTGCTAGGGAGGACAGGGAGACCCAGTACTTC. Encoded protein: CSAREDRETQYF. V is TRBV20-1 and J is TRBJ2-5; 7 bases map to TRBD1. The germline gives CDR1 DFQATT, CDR2 SNEGSKA (reference sequence). After removal of 3 bases from V and 5 bases from J, the junction contained 3 bases not matched to a gene. The CDR3 extends over 12 amino acids.

The V gene is TRBV27, the J gene TRBJ2-5; the match to TRBD1 covers 12 bases. The J call may be faulty, since TRBJ2-7 better matches the DNA end. The germline gives CDR1 MNHEY, CDR2 SMNVEV (reference sequence). The CDR3 is 15 amino acids. CDR3 sequence reads: CASSLLGQGASEQYF. CDR3 sequence (DNA): TGTGCCAGCAGTTTATTGGGACAGGGGGCGAGCGAGCAGTACTTC.

In the case of this clonotype: Its ends do not fully match the called genes, so a read error is possible. This chain connects TRBV7-9 to TRBJ2-7; D remains unclear. There are 14 residues in the CDR3. CDR1 and CDR2 (germline): SEHNR, FQNEAQ (reference sequence). CDR3 sequence: CASSLDVSFYGQYF. The CDR3 region has the DNA TGTGCCAGCAGCTTAGATGTGTCATTCTACGGGCAGTACTTC.

The chain links TRBV7-9 to TRBJ1-2, with 7 bases identical to TRBD1. Germline V gives CDR1 SEHNR, CDR2 FQNEAQ (reference sequence). The CDR3 sequence is 12 residues long. With V trimmed by 8 bases and J by 3 bases, 3 bases remained unmatched. The CDR3 loop is CASARGDYGYTF. The DNA for the CDR3 is TGTGCCAGCGCCAGGGGGGACTATGGCTACACCTTC.

This chain connects TRBV20-1 to TRBJ1-2, with TRBD1 identical over 7 bases. Germline V gene data show CDR1 as DFQATT and CDR2 as SNEGSKA (reference sequence). With V trimmed by 7 bases and J by 8 bases, 13 bases remained unmatched. This CDR3 contains 13 residues. The CDR3 region has the DNA TGCAGTGTTGCAGGGGGATCGGGTAGCGGCTACACCTTC. Amino acids: CSVAGGSGSGYTF.

This chain joins TRBV20-1 and TRBJ2-2; D gene unclear. Trimming left V 6 bases short and J 4 bases short, with 12 bases between. Looked up from germline, CDR1 is DFQATT and CDR2 is SNEGSKA (reference sequence). This CDR3 spans 13 amino acids. The CDR3 loop is CSAVPRATGELFF. The DNA of the CDR3 is TGCAGTGCAGTCCCTAGGGCCACCGGGGAGCTGTTTTTT.

The chain joins TRBV14 to TRBJ2-5; D gene unclear. Between the trimmed V and J ends, which lost 0 bases and 0 bases, there was a span of 8 bases. Germline V gene sequence: CDR1 SGHDN, CDR2 FVKESK. The CDR3 has 15 residues. For the CDR3, the DNA is TGTGCCAGCAGCCAAGAGGGGATTCACCAAGAGACCCAGTACTTC. This gives the protein CASSQEGIHQETQYF.